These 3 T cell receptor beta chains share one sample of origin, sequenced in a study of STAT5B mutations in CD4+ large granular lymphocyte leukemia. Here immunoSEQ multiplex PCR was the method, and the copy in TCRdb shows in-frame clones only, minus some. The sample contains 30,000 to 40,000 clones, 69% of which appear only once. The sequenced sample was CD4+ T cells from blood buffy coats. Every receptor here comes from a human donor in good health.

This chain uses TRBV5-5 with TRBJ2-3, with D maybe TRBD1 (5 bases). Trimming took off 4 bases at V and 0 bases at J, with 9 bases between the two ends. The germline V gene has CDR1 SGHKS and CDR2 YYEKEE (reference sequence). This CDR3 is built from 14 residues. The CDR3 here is CASSNPGSTDTQYF. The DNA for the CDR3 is TGTGCCAGCAGCAATCCAGGGAGCACAGATACGCAGTATTTT.

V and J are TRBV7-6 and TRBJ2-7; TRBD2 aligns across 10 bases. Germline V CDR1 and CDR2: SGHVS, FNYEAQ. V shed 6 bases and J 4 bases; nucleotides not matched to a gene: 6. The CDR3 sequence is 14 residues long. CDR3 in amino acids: CASSAGTSAYEQYF. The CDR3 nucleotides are TGTGCCAGCAGTGCCGGGACTAGCGCTTACGAGCAGTACTTC.

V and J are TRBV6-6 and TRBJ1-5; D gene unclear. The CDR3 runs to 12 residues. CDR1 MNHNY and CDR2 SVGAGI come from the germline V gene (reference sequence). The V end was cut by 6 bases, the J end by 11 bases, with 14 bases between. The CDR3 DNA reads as TGTGCCAGCAGCGCCGTGGCCGGATCCCAGCATTTT. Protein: CASSAVAGSQHF.